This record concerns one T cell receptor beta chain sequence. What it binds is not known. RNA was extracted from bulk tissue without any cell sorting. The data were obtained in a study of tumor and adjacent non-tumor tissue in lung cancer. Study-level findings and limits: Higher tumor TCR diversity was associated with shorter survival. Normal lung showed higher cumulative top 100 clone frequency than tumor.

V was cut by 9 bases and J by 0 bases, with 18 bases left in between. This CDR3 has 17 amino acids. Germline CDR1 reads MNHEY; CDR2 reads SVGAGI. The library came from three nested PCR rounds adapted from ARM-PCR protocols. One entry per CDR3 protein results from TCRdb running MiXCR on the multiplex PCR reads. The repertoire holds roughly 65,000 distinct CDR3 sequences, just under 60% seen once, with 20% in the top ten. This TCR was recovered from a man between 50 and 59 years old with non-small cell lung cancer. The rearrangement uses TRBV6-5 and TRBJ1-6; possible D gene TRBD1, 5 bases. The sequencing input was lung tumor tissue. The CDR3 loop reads CASGPISTVSYNSPLHF. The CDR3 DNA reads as TGTGCCAGTGGCCCAATTTCGACAGTCTCCTATAATTCACCCCTCCACTTT.